This TCR beta chain was sequenced in a study of blood T cells in healthy people across ages. Points from the study as a whole: There were more naive CD4+ cells and higher diversity in long-lived donors than in aged donors.

Together with a sample-barcoded 5' primer, a J-beta primer mix was included in a second PCR lasting about 7 to 12 cycles. Every cDNA was tagged by a template-switch adaptor with 12 random nucleotides. TCRdb called the 5' RACE reads again in MiXCR, with one record for every CDR3 protein. Of about 680,000 distinct CDR3 sequences listed, roughly 49% are singletons. There were healthy Caucasian individuals from Russia, aged roughly 6 to 95, serving as donors. The draw of peripheral blood yielded ten milliliters from each donor. This clonotype was seen a few times. Its antigen is still unknown. This CDR3 spans 13 amino acids. CDR1 and CDR2 from the germline V gene are DFQATT and SNEGSKA (reference sequence).

The sequencing input was blood. V and J are TRBV20-1 and TRBJ2-7; D ambiguous. With the DNA end fitting TRBJ2-4 better, the J assignment may be wrong. The sequence derives from a woman aged 60-75 years in good health. CDR3 sequence reads: CSARDLIRNIQYF. The CDR3 DNA sequence: TGCAGTGCTAGAGATCTCATAAGGAACATTCAGTACTTC.